This is a list of T cell receptor beta chains from one sample in a study of post-analysis software for immune sequencing data. TCRdb ran MiXCR on the PCR reads and lists one entry per CDR3 protein. The sample has about 430,000 distinct CDR3 sequences; approximately 42% are singletons. Sequencing was done on a sample of blood. Receptors were obtained from a girl aged 2-10 years with multiple sclerosis. Each CDR3 is given with its conserved first and last residue. The D gene is left open where the match is weak. Clone size is not always given. Where it is, it says once, few, many or a class for expanded clones.

V	size	D	J	DNA	CDR3
TRBV7-2	NA	TRBD1	TRBJ1-5	TGTGCCAGCAGTGAAACCGGGACAGTAGTAAATCAGCCCCAGCATTTT	CASSETGTVVNQPQHF
TRBV6-5	NA	NA	TRBJ2-1	TGTGCCAGCAGTTACTCAACGGGATCTCATGAGCAGTTCTTC	CASSYSTGSHEQFF
TRBV7-2	few	TRBD1	TRBJ2-7	TGTGCCAGCAGAACCGGGACAGGGATCTACGAGCAGTACTTC	CASRTGTGIYEQYF
TRBV6-1	few	NA	TRBJ2-3	TGTGCCAGCAGGCCCGGTGTTTGGGGGGCTGCCGGCACAGATACGCAGTATTTT	CASRPGVWGAAGTDTQYF
TRBV5-1	few	TRBD2	TRBJ2-3	TGCGCCAGCAGCTTGTACGGGGGGGCGACAGATACGCAGTATTTT	CASSLYGGATDTQYF
TRBV30	few	TRBD2	TRBJ2-5	TGTGCCTGGAGTCGACTAGCGGGGGGAGAGACCCAGTACTTC	CAWSRLAGGETQYF
TRBV29-1	NA	NA	TRBJ2-7	TGCAGCGCCTACACAGACAGCTCCTACGAGCAGTACTTC	CSAYTDSSYEQYF
TRBV7-9	once	TRBD1	TRBJ1-1	TGTGCCAGCAGCTTACGCCCGGGACAGGGAATCATTAGGAACACTGAAGCTTTCTTT	CASSLRPGQGIIRNTEAFF
TRBV20-1	NA	NA	TRBJ2-5	TGCAGTGCTACAGACTACGCCGGGTACCAAGAGACCCAGTACTTC	CSATDYAGYQETQYF
TRBV3-1	NA	NA	TRBJ2-4	TGTGCCAGCAGCCAGCAGCCGGATAGCGCCAAAAACATTCAGTACTTC	CASSQQPDSAKNIQYF
TRBV20-1	NA	NA	TRBJ2-7	TGCAGCGCCGATAAGCGGAGTAAGCGGGTCCCTTACGAGCAGTACTTC	CSADKRSKRVPYEQYF
TRBV12-3/TRBV12-4	NA	TRBD1	TRBJ2-1	TGTGCCAGCAGCTATGCTGGGACAGCCTACAATGAGCAGTTCTTC	CASSYAGTAYNEQFF
TRBV20-1	NA	TRBD1	TRBJ1-1	TGCAGTGCTAGCAACCGATACAGGGGAAGAGGCACTGAAGCTTTCTTT	CSASNRYRGRGTEAFF
TRBV10-3	NA	NA	TRBJ2-5	TGTGCCATCAGTGATTCATCCAAGGAGCAAGAGACCCAGTACTTC	CAISDSSKEQETQYF
TRBV28	NA	NA	TRBJ2-3	TGTGCCAGCAGTTTGTTTTCTAACGGGGTCACAGATACGCAGTATTTT	CASSLFSNGVTDTQYF
TRBV18	few	TRBD1	TRBJ2-7	TGTGCCAGCTCACCGGACAGGGCCCACTCCTACGAGCAGTACTTC	CASSPDRAHSYEQYF
TRBV20-1	many	NA	TRBJ2-5	TGCAGTGCTAGCAACAGGCAAGAGACCCAGTACTTC	CSASNRQETQYF
TRBV2	few	TRBD2	TRBJ2-1	TGTGCCAGCAGGAGACTAGCGATCTACAATGAGCAGTTCTTC	CASRRLAIYNEQFF
TRBV13	few	TRBD2	TRBJ2-3	TGTGCCAGCAGCCTAGGGACTAGCTGGATGGCAGATACGCAGTATTTT	CASSLGTSWMADTQYF
TRBV6-6	few	NA	TRBJ2-7	TGTGCCAGCAGCCTGGCTCCTCCGGGACTGGCCTACGAGCAGTACTTC	CASSLAPPGLAYEQYF
TRBV7-2	NA	TRBD1	TRBJ1-2	TGTGCCAGCAGCTCTACTATAACAGGGGCCGGAGGCTATGGCTACACCTTC	CASSSTITGAGGYGYTF
TRBV9	once	TRBD2	TRBJ2-5	TGTGCCAGCAGCGTCCTAGCGGGGGGTGGCGAGACCCAGTACTTC	CASSVLAGGGETQYF
TRBV6-1	NA	NA	TRBJ1-5	TGTGCCAGCAGGGGCACAGGGAGGTTAGGGAGCAATCAGCCCCAGCATTTT	CASRGTGRLGSNQPQHF
TRBV5-6	NA	NA	TRBJ2-7	TGTGCCAGCAGCTTGCCGGGACCGGACGAGCAGTACTTC	CASSLPGPDEQYF
TRBV7-3	few	NA	TRBJ2-6	TGTGCCAGCAGCAGGGGGACTACCGCCAGCTCTGGGGCCAACGTCCTGACTTTC	CASSRGTTASSGANVLTF
TRBV16	few	NA	TRBJ1-2	TGTGCCAGCAGCCGCCGGGTCGGGGAGGACTATGGCTACACCTTC	CASSRRVGEDYGYTF
TRBV24-1	NA	TRBD2	TRBJ2-5	TGTGCCACCAGTGATATGGTAGCGGGGGGCCAAGAGACCCAGTACTTC	CATSDMVAGGQETQYF
TRBV4-1	few	NA	TRBJ1-1	TGCGCCAGCAGTCCCGCAGACGGGGAGGCTTTCTTT	CASSPADGEAFF
TRBV27	few	TRBD2	TRBJ2-1	TGTGCCAGCAGTGTAGCGGGAGCTGCAAATGAGCAGTTCTTC	CASSVAGAANEQFF
TRBV29-1	NA	NA	TRBJ2-1	TGCAGCGTTGAGTGGGTACAGCGCAATGAGCAGTTCTTC	CSVEWVQRNEQFF
TRBV12-3/TRBV12-4	once	NA	TRBJ2-5	TGTGCCAGCAGTTTAGGAGGGGGGGCGCAGTACTTC	CASSLGGGAQYF
TRBV6-2/TRBV6-3	few	NA	TRBJ1-2	TGTGCCAGCAGAATGTCAGGGGTCTATGGCTACACCTTC	CASRMSGVYGYTF
TRBV7-6	NA	TRBD1	TRBJ2-2	TGTGCCAGCAGCTTCAATTACAGGGGGCCCGGGGAGCTGTTTTTT	CASSFNYRGPGELFF
TRBV20-1	few	TRBD2	TRBJ2-3	TGCAGTGCTGTACAACTAGCGGTGGGAACAGATACGCAGTATTTT	CSAVQLAVGTDTQYF
TRBV7-2	few	NA	TRBJ2-7	TGTGCCAGCAGCCTGTTCGATTTTGGCTATTCCGTATTGAACGAGCAGTACTTC	CASSLFDFGYSVLNEQYF
TRBV7-3	few	TRBD2	TRBJ2-5	TGTGCCAGCAGCTCCGGACTAGCGGGGAAAATGGAGACCCAGTACTTC	CASSSGLAGKMETQYF
TRBV7-2	NA	NA	TRBJ2-3	TGTACCAGCAGCTTAGAACTAGAAGTCACAGATACGCAGTATTTT	CTSSLELEVTDTQYF
TRBV20-1	NA	TRBD2	TRBJ2-1	TGCAGTGCTGAGACTAGCGGGGAAATGGAGCAGTTCTTC	CSAETSGEMEQFF
TRBV12-3/TRBV12-4	NA	TRBD1	TRBJ1-5	TGTGCCAACAGTTCTCAGGGGGGGCAGCCCCAGCATTTT	CANSSQGGQPQHF
TRBV28	few	NA	TRBJ1-2	TGTGCCAGCAGTTCCTATATGCAGGGGCCGAATGGCTACACCTTC	CASSSYMQGPNGYTF
TRBV18	NA	NA	TRBJ2-7	TGTGCCAGCTCACCGGGGACACCTTCCTTCTCCTACGAGCAGTACTTC	CASSPGTPSFSYEQYF
TRBV20-1	few	TRBD2	TRBJ2-1	TGCAGTGCTAGAGGGGGGAGGGCTAGCGGCTCGGCCTACAATGAGCAGTTCTTC	CSARGGRASGSAYNEQFF
TRBV29-1	many	TRBD2	TRBJ2-3	TGCAGCGTCCAGAGGACTAGCGGGAGGCCCACAGATACGCAGTATTTT	CSVQRTSGRPTDTQYF
TRBV12-3/TRBV12-4	NA	TRBD1	TRBJ2-7	TGTGCCAGCAGCAGAGGACAGGTAACCTACGAGCAGTACTTC	CASSRGQVTYEQYF
TRBV2	NA	TRBD1	TRBJ2-7	TGTGCCAGCGGGCGTGCCGGGACAGACTCCTACGAGCAGTACTTC	CASGRAGTDSYEQYF
TRBV7-8	NA	NA	TRBJ1-2	TGTGCCAGCAGCTTAGAATTCGGGACACATGGCTACACCTTC	CASSLEFGTHGYTF
TRBV20-1	NA	NA	TRBJ2-3	TGCACCCTAGGCGGATCTACAGATACGCAGTATTTT	CTLGGSTDTQYF
TRBV7-9	few	TRBD1	TRBJ2-4	TGTGCCAGCAGCTATGGGACAGGGGGCACCATTCAGTACTTC	CASSYGTGGTIQYF
TRBV4-3	NA	NA	TRBJ2-4	TGCGCCAGCAGCCAAACTCTGACAGGAACAGAAAACATTCAGTACTTC	CASSQTLTGTENIQYF
TRBV6-6	few	NA	TRBJ2-7	TGTGCCAGCAGAGAGGGGCTAAGGTACGAGCAGTACTTC	CASREGLRYEQYF
TRBV15	few	NA	TRBJ1-2	TGTGCCACCAGCAGAGATGAACACTATGGCTACACCTTC	CATSRDEHYGYTF
TRBV7-2	few	NA	TRBJ1-6	TGTGCCAGCAGCTTAGCCCTTGGGGGTTCCTATAATTCACCCCTCCACTTT	CASSLALGGSYNSPLHF
TRBV18	NA	NA	TRBJ1-1	TGTGCCAGCTCACCATCGGTGACGGTGAACACTGAAGCTTTCTTT	CASSPSVTVNTEAFF
TRBV4-1	NA	NA	TRBJ2-5	TGCGCCAGCAGCCAAGAGTGGAGCAGGGTTGCAGAGACCCAGTACTTC	CASSQEWSRVAETQYF
TRBV6-8	few	TRBD1	TRBJ1-5	TGTGCCAGCAGTCGTACAACAGGGGATCAGCCCCAGCATTTT	CASSRTTGDQPQHF
TRBV7-8	NA	NA	TRBJ2-4	TGTGCCAGCAGCTTGGACTTAAACATTCAGTACTTC	CASSLDLNIQYF
TRBV28	NA	NA	TRBJ2-7	TGTGCCAGCAGTCCCAGGGTTGGCGAGCAGTACTTC	CASSPRVGEQYF